The T cell receptor (beta chain) described here comes from a study of identical twins. A single record per CDR3 protein comes from TCRdb applying MiXCR to the 5' RACE reads. The sample yields just under 550,000 distinct CDR3 sequences, about 15% seen once. This clonotype came up many times. Its antigen is undetermined. Study results and limitations: Researchers reported weaker excess twin sharing in beta out-of-frame sequences. Conclusions were drawn cross-sectionally by statistical analysis, without following the same donors. Compared with models, monozygotic twins showed more out-of-frame TCR alpha sharing. Low generation-probability sequences were in excess among twin-shared out-of-frame alpha sequences.

Separately, the same data were catalogued under a study of yellow fever vaccine responses in identical twins.

What was sequenced was CD4+ T cells sorted from blood. This TCR came from a woman aged 18-29 years in good health.

The CDR3 sequence: CASSEAYGYTF. The CDR3 DNA sequence: TGTGCCAGCAGTGAGGCCTATGGCTACACCTTC. The chain employs TRBV12-3 or TRBV12-4 and TRBJ1-2; D is ambiguous. Trimming took off 5 bases at V and 4 bases at J, with 5 bases between the two ends. The CDR3 totals 11 residues.